This TCR beta chain was profiled in a study of blood T cell repertoires in COVID-19. Generated by immunoSEQ multiplex PCR, the TCRdb table keeps only in-frame clones and is missing some. The sample gives a few hundred thousand clones, more than 75% of which show up once; about 9.2% is in the top ten. The CDR3 loop spans 17 amino acids. Germline CDR1 reads SEHNR; CDR2 reads FQNEAQ (reference sequence). V was pared by 7 bases and J by 4 bases, with 23 bases between. The sequencing input was peripheral blood. The gene calls are TRBV7-9 and TRBJ1-3, with a weak D call TRBD1 (5 bases). This sequence originates from a man aged 35-49 years who had recovered from COVID-19. CDR3 nucleotides: TGTGCCAGCATATATTCGGAGGGACGGGACGCGGGAAACACCATATATTTT. As protein: CASIYSEGRDAGNTIYF.